The 6 T cell receptor delta chains reported below all come from one sample, sequenced in a study of Vδ1+ human thymocytes (dated by TCRdb to between 2017 and 2018). Overall study outcomes, separate from this receptor: In contrast to oligoclonal peripheral blood repertoires, thymic TRG and TRD repertoires appeared to be highly polyclonal with Gaussian CDR3 length distributions.

The sequencer was an Illumina MiSeq. RNA extraction was performed with the RNeasy mini kit, and reverse transcription was done with Superscript III. Multiplex PCR was used to generate CDR3 amplicons, with pooled V-gene forward primers and a constant-region reverse primer carrying Illumina adaptor overhangs. TCRdb recomputed clones from the public reads with CATT; identical DNA rows were then combined. Counted in this sample were 45,000 to 75,000 delta-chain clones; less than 15% of them appeared once. Under 0.5% of the sample is in the top ten clones. Their antigen targets remain unknown. The sample taken for sequencing was Vdelta1+ gamma-delta thymocytes from the thymus. The cell subset or site tag for this specimen amounts to: FACS-sorted CD3+ TCRalphabeta- TCRVdelta1+ TCRVdelta2- thymocytes. The receptors shown here come from a girl under two years old who had congenital heart surgery.

Comment on this clone: One end of the junction does not line up with germline, which may come from a read error. This chain links TRDV1 with TRDJ1, with TRDD3 matching over 7 bases. CDR1 is TSWWSYY and CDR2 is QGS in the germline V gene. The CDR3 has 25 amino acids. The CDR3 coding sequence is TGTGCTCTTGGGGAATGTCCTAACCAAAGGGACTGGGGACCTAGCGGCGGTGGGCACACTGATAAACTCATCTTT. Protein: CALGECPNQRDWGPSGGGHTDKLIF.

The chain joins TRDV1 to TRDJ1, with 10 bases fitting TRDD3. The CDR3 has 24 amino acids. Per the germline V gene, CDR1 is TSWWSYY and CDR2 is QGS. Trimming took 2 bases from V and 0 from J; bases not matched to a gene: 27. The CDR3 DNA follows: TGTGCTCTTGGGGAAGTTTCCCGTTCCTACCTCTGGGGGATAGTCGGACTTAACACCGATAAACTCATCTTT. Its protein is CALGEVSRSYLWGIVGLNTDKLIF.

This clone has a handful of counts. The chain combines TRDV1 with TRDJ1, with 9 bases identical to TRDD3. The J segment lost 2 bases and the V segment lost 4 bases, leaving 8 bases of the junction unmatched. The CDR3 consists of 16 residues. Germline lookup yields CDR1 TSWWSYY and CDR2 QGS. The CDR3 DNA reads as TGTGCTCTTGGGGGCTCGGTGGGGGATAGAACCGATAAACTCATCTTT. It yields the protein CALGGSVGDRTDKLIF.

Only a few counts were recorded for this clone. The rearrangement joins TRDV1 to TRDJ1; 13 bases map to TRDD3. Trimming at V came to 3 bases and at J to 0 bases, leaving 7 bases not matched to a gene. The CDR3 has 18 residues. Germline CDR1 and CDR2: TSWWSYY and QGS. CDR3 residues: CALGEFLLGDTHTDKLIF. The CDR3 coding sequence is TGTGCTCTTGGGGAGTTCCTACTGGGGGATACGCACACCGATAAACTCATCTTT.

This clone was counted only a few times. The chain uses TRDV1 and TRDJ1; D is possibly TRDD3 (5 bases). Trimming took off 3 bases at V and 2 bases at J, with 16 bases between the two ends. Germline V CDR1 and CDR2: TSWWSYY, QGS. The length of the CDR3 is 16 residues. The CDR3 loop reads CALGEVSGVPTDKLIF. The CDR3, as DNA: TGTGCTCTTGGGGAGGTATCGGGGGTCCCTACCGATAAACTCATCTTT.

The genes are TRDV1 and TRDJ1; TRDD3 matches at 7 bases. Germline V gene data show CDR1 as TSWWSYY and CDR2 as QGS. With 1 base clipped from V and 1 base from J, the junction kept 27 bases outside the gene matches. The CDR3 sequence is 23 residues long. CDR3 region: CALGERSSTTGKVLGGSTDKLIF. In nucleotides, the CDR3 is TGTGCTCTTGGGGAACGGAGTTCTACGACGGGCAAGGTGCTGGGGGGTTCCACCGATAAACTCATCTTT.